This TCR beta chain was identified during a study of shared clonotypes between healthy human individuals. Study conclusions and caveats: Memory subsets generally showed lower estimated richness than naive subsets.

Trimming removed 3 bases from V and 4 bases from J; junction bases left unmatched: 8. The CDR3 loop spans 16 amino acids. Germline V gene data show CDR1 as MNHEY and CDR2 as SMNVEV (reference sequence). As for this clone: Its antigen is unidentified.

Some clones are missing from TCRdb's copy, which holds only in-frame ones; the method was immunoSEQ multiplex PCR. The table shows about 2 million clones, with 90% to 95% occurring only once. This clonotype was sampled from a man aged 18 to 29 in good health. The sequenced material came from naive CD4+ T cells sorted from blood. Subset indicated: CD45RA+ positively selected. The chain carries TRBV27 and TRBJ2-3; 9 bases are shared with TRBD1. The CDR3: CASSFRDRELPDTQYF. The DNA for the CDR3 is TGTGCCAGCAGTTTCCGGGACAGGGAACTTCCAGATACGCAGTATTTT.